The T cell receptor beta chain described here comes from a study of blood T cell repertoires in COVID-19. Study-level background: The study drew acute and convalescent COVID-19 samples from the United States, Italy and Spain. T cells, B-cell-depleted T cells, or PBMCs provided the cDNA or gDNA that served as material.

Original data processing: The assay estimated nucleated cells by amplifying reference gene primers. The protocol was immunoSEQ multiplex PCR, while the TCRdb copy is restricted to in-frame clones and leaves out a portion. The D gene and trimming were derived from the DNA, and the V and J assignments and clone size from that table. The repertoire includes about 98,000 clones, around 90% of them detected once, and 1.9% sits in the top ten. This clone was detected once. Followed longitudinally, the Seattle patients had been enrolled during active infection. This receptor was taken from a woman aged 50 to 65 with COVID-19, enrolled during active disease. What was sequenced was peripheral blood.

CDR3 nucleotide sequence: TGTGCCAGCAGCCAAGAATGGGGAGCTAATGAAAAACTGTTTTTT. It codes for CASSQEWGANEKLFF. J is TRBJ1-4 and V is TRBV3-1 (or the pseudogene TRBV3-2); D remains unclear. The germline gives CDR1 LGHDT, CDR2 YNNKEL (reference sequence). This CDR3 region has 15 residues. The V gene lost 0 bases and the J gene lost 3 bases, with 8 bases spanning the gap.